This T cell receptor (beta chain) emerged from a study of OX40 agonist ivuxolimab in advanced cancers. About the full investigation: Ivuxolimab, which targeted the costimulatory receptor OX40 (CD134), was an agonistic, fully human IgG2 monoclonal antibody. Of the roughly 51 patients in dose escalation, 19 had hepatocellular carcinoma, approximately 15 had melanoma, 9 had renal cell carcinoma and 9 had head and neck cancer. Intravenous ivuxolimab was administered to patients every 2 weeks at six dose levels: 0.01, 0.1, 0.3, 1.5, 3 and 10 mg/kg. Peripheral TCRbeta sequencing was intended to test whether TCR sequence diversity was altered and clonal T-cell expansion was caused by ivuxolimab. Prior anti-PD-1, anti-PD-L1 or anti-CTLA-4 therapy was permitted, and about 40% of dose-escalation patients had received checkpoint inhibitors. Partial responses occurred in three dose-escalation patients, of whom one had hepatocellular carcinoma and two had cutaneous melanoma. The paper describes the monotherapy dose-escalation part (N of about 57 patients) of the phase I trial of ivuxolimab. In the dose-escalation cohort, 70% to 85% of patients were male, and the mean age was around 60 years with a range of about 20 to 90.

Here is what the overall study found, with its caveats: After ivuxolimab, more expanded clones were found on average in CD8+ T cells than in CD4+ T cells. Clonal expansion of both CD4+ and CD8+ blood T cells was observed from baseline to week 6 at doses 0.1 to 3.0 mg/kg. Antigen specificity was not determined for the clonally expanded peripheral T cells. Low levels of normalized T-cell clonal expansion were also seen in some patients who did not respond. In partial responders in the 0.1-3.0 mg/kg groups, normalized peripheral clonal expansion was found to be among the lowest, especially among CD8+ T cells.

Comment on this clone: Its antigen remains unidentified. No quality values exist for individual bases; no much larger clone is one base distant.

Patients with a history of autoimmune disease or receiving systemic immunosuppression were excluded from the trial. Peripheral blood for TCR sequencing was collected from all dose cohorts at baseline, on cycle 4 day 1, and on cycle 7 day 1. Samples came from an open-label, multicenter, first-in-human phase I dose-escalation trial of ivuxolimab. Adults with locally advanced or metastatic melanoma, renal cell carcinoma, hepatocellular carcinoma or head and neck squamous cell carcinoma were enrolled in the trial. Before TCR sequencing, CD4+ T cells and CD8+ T cells were sorted from peripheral blood as separate populations. For sequencing of the TCRbeta CDR3 region, genomic DNA was extracted from the sorted cells. The immunoSEQ Assay was used to sequence the TCRbeta CDR3 regions. The immuneACCESS repertoire file appears here via TCRdb, limited to in-frame rearrangements. These files lack a portion of the clones; in checked studies, under half of the deficit traces to unresolved V genes, and the cause of the others is not known. This sample lists 55,000 to 85,000 clones; 86% were detected once. The leading ten clones occupy under 3.5% of the sample.

From its cysteine to its phenylalanine, the CDR3 spans 15 amino acids. Only CDR3 DNA remains: 45 bases, in frame from the first base. Reading the germline V gene gives CDR1 SNHLY and CDR2 FYNNEI. Compared with germline, V lacks 3 bases and J lacks 5 bases; bases without a gene match: 6. The rearrangement combines TRBV2 with TRBJ2-3; TRBD2 agrees with 9 junctional bases. This sample comprised CD4+ or CD8+ T cells sorted from blood, obtained in a trial of the OX40 agonist ivuxolimab. The TCR sequence derives from an adult with an advanced solid tumor such as melanoma, head and neck, liver or kidney cancer. DNA sequence: TGTGCCAGCAGTGATATGCGGGGGGGTGTAGATACGCAGTATTTT. Translated, this gives CASSDMRGGVDTQYF. With the portions outside the CDR3 filled from the reference TRBV2 and TRBJ2-3 genes, the complete variable region becomes EPEVTQTPSHQVTQMGQEVILRCVPISNHLYFYWYRQILGQKVEFLVSFYNNEISEKSEIFDDQFSVERPDGSNFTLKIRSTKLEDSAMYFCASSDMRGGVDTQYFGPGTRLTVL.